The subject of this entry is one TCR beta chain. This specimen belongs to a study of blood T cell repertoires in COVID-19. Overall study context: T cells, B-cell-depleted T cells, or PBMCs supplied cDNA or gDNA.

Original processing notes: Amplification of reference gene primers provided the estimated nucleated cell counts. Method: immunoSEQ multiplex PCR; TCRdb's copy keeps in-frame clones and lacks some. D and trimming come from the DNA, and the V and J calls and clone size come from that table. The sample includes about 110,000 clones, 90% of them seen just once. V was clipped by 0 bases and J by 0 bases, with 10 bases between them. The CDR3 totals 16 residues. The germline V gene has CDR1 SGHRS and CDR2 YFSETQ. Sequencing was done on a sample of peripheral blood. This receptor was taken from a human donor in a cohort sampled during active COVID-19. This chain connects TRBV5-1 to TRBJ1-3, with no clear D. As DNA, the CDR3 is TGCGCCAGCAGCTTGGGCAGCGCTGTCTCTGGAAACACCATATATTTT. Its translation is CASSLGSAVSGNTIYF.